Below, 21 T cell receptor beta chains from the same sample are listed, as sequenced in a study of response to subunit inactivated influenza vaccine. One entry per CDR3 protein results from TCRdb running MiXCR on the RT-PCR reads. This table has 500,000 to 750,000 distinct CDR3 sequences, 13% to 15% appearing once. Sample: PBMCs from blood, taken approximately 12 days after vaccination. The receptors derive from a man aged 50 to 60 who received an inactivated influenza vaccine.

The chain combines TRBV20-1 with TRBJ1-2, with D unclear. The CDR3 runs 14 residues. Trimming shortened V by 0 bases and J by 8 bases, and 16 bases separated the two germline ends. Germline CDR1 reads DFQATT; CDR2 reads SNEGSKA (reference sequence). CDR3 protein: CSARERVRVEGYTF. The CDR3 coding sequence is TGCAGTGCTAGAGAGAGGGTCAGAGTTGAGGGCTACACCTTC.

The CDR3 protein is CASSLAAGDEQYF. In DNA, the CDR3 is TGTGCCAGCAGCTTAGCGGCAGGGGACGAGCAGTACTTC. This sequence joins TRBV7-2 and TRBJ2-7, with D maybe TRBD1 (6 bases). The CDR3 has 13 amino acids. Germline assignment: CDR1 SGHTA and CDR2 FQGNSA. Trimming took off 0 bases at V and 5 bases at J, with 8 bases between the two ends.

This clonotype was counted between two and nine times. The chain links TRBV6-2 or TRBV6-3 to TRBJ2-7; TRBD1 aligns across 8 bases. The CDR3 is 15 amino acids. The germline V gene has CDR1 MNHEY and CDR2 SVGEGT. After removal of 10 bases from V and 1 base from J, the junction contained 12 bases not matched to a gene. CDR3 sequence: CATLPRGQASYEQYF. The CDR3 DNA reads as TGTGCCACCCTCCCACGGGGACAGGCATCCTACGAGCAGTACTTC.

On this clonotype itself: At one of its ends the junction is not consistent with the germline gene, which may arise from a read error. V gene TRBV28 combines with J gene TRBJ1-1; D is possibly TRBD1 (6 bases). Germline loops: CDR1 MDHEN, CDR2 SYDVKM. This CDR3 is built from 13 residues. The CDR3 DNA reads TGTTCCAGCAGGGAGGGGGGGCCGGGTGAAGCTTTCTTT. This sequence encodes CSSREGGPGEAFF.

The J gene is TRBJ2-1, the V gene TRBV27, with D hard to call. The germline V gene encodes CDR1 MNHEY and CDR2 SMNVEV (reference sequence). This CDR3 region has 14 residues. V lost 5 bases to trimming and J lost 6 bases, with 14 bases between them. The CDR3 loop is CASSTAGPFNEQFF. Written as DNA, the CDR3 is TGTGCCAGCAGTACGGCCGGCCCCTTCAATGAGCAGTTCTTC.

In DNA, the CDR3 is TGTGCCAGCAGTTTAGTGCCGAACACTGAAGCTTTCTTT. Translation gives CASSLVPNTEAFF. V gene TRBV12-3 or TRBV12-4 combines with J gene TRBJ1-1; D remains unclear. This CDR3 is built from 13 residues. The V end was cut by 1 base, the J end by 1 base, with 4 bases between.

This chain connects TRBV25-1 to TRBJ2-1; possible D gene TRBD2, 6 bases. The CDR3 length is 14 residues. Germline CDR1 is MGHDK and CDR2 is SYGVNS. Trimming took 4 bases from V and 3 from J, leaving 10 bases between them. CDR3 DNA sequence: TGTGCCAGCAGTGTTCACGGGGGCTACAATGAGCAGTTCTTC. As protein: CASSVHGGYNEQFF.

A single count supports this clonotype. The rearrangement links TRBV4-3 to TRBJ1-3; TRBD1 matches 12 bases. The length of the CDR3 is 15 residues. V gave up 6 bases and J gave up 4 bases; unmatched junction bases: 4. Germline-derived CDR1 and CDR2 are LGHNA and YSLEER. The CDR3 protein is CASRPGQGAGNTIYF. The CDR3 DNA follows: TGCGCCAGCAGACCGGGACAGGGGGCAGGAAACACCATATATTTT.

This clonotype was counted between two and nine times. The V call is TRBV20-1, the J call TRBJ2-3; unclear D gene. Trimming left V 3 bases short and J 2 bases short, with 9 bases between. The length of the CDR3 is 13 residues. In germline, CDR1 is DFQATT, CDR2 SNEGSKA (reference sequence). CDR3 region: CSASDSPTDTQYF. CDR3 sequence (DNA): TGCAGTGCTAGTGATAGCCCCACAGATACGCAGTATTTT.

The genes are TRBV9 and TRBJ2-7; possibly TRBD2 for D (7 bases). The V end lost 4 bases, the J end lost 0 bases, and 17 bases lay between the germline ends. The germline V gene encodes CDR1 SGDLS and CDR2 YYNGEE. The CDR3 totals 16 residues. CDR3 bases: TGTGCCAGCAGCCCCCGGGGGGACATGAGCTCCTACGAGCAGTACTTC. Translating gives CASSPRGDMSSYEQYF.

This clonotype appeared a few times. The V gene is TRBV7-9, the J gene TRBJ2-7; D unclear. V was cut by 2 bases and J by 5 bases, with 10 bases left in between. CDR1 and CDR2 from the germline V gene are SEHNR and FQNEAQ (reference sequence). This CDR3 spans 13 amino acids. The CDR3 coding sequence is TGTGCCAGCAGCTTAAGTTCCGAGGACGAGCAGTACTTC. Protein product: CASSLSSEDEQYF.

The chain joins TRBV15 to TRBJ2-3; D perhaps matches TRBD1 (6 bases). The CDR3 contains 14 residues. V lost 5 bases and J 2 bases, leaving 11 bases between the germline ends. Germline CDR1 LNHNV, CDR2 YYDKDF (reference sequence). CDR3 in DNA: TGTGCCACCAGCCCCGGACAGTTCACAGATACGCAGTATTTT. Translating gives CATSPGQFTDTQYF.

This clonotype appeared a few times. The chain employs TRBV2 and TRBJ1-2; 9 bases line up with TRBD1. The CDR3 is made up of 13 amino acids. Germline V gene sequence: CDR1 SNHLY, CDR2 FYNNEI. J was trimmed by 4 bases and V by 9 bases; bases with no gene match: 6. Here the CDR3 reads CARLPGQGYGYTF. The CDR3 DNA reads TGTGCCAGGTTACCGGGACAGGGCTATGGCTACACCTTC. The full variable domain, its missing parts supplied by reference TRBV2 and TRBJ1-2, is EPEVTQTPSHQVTQMGQEVILRCVPISNHLYFYWYRQILGQKVEFLVSFYNNEISEKSEIFDDQFSVERPDGSNFTLKIRSTKLEDSAMYFCARLPGQGYGYTFGSGTRLTVV.

This clonotype was seen a handful of times. This chain links TRBV2 with TRBJ2-1; 7 bases are shared with TRBD2. Germline values: CDR1 SNHLY, CDR2 FYNNEI. The V and J ends lost 7 bases and 4 bases, in that order; junction bases with no gene match: 10. There are 15 residues in the CDR3. CDR3 region: CASKMTSSLYNEQFF. In DNA form, the CDR3 reads TGTGCCAGCAAAATGACTAGCAGCTTATACAATGAGCAGTTCTTC.

This chain links TRBV9 with TRBJ2-1; 9 bases agree with TRBD2. The CDR3 totals 17 residues. Germline V CDR1 and CDR2: SGDLS, YYNGEE. Trimming at V came to 1 base and at J to 0 bases, leaving 5 bases not matched to a gene. The DNA of the CDR3 is TGTGCCAGCAGCGTACGTAGCGGGGGTCTCTCCTACAATGAGCAGTTCTTC. This gives the protein CASSVRSGGLSYNEQFF.

This clonotype was recorded a few times. The V and J genes are TRBV18 and TRBJ2-7; 8 bases align to TRBD1. This CDR3 comprises 14 residues. V lost 2 bases and J lost 7; bases outside the gene matches: 7. CDR1 KGHSH and CDR2 LQKENI come from the germline V gene. CDR3 amino acids: CASSPSQGAFEQYF. DNA of the CDR3: TGTGCCAGCTCACCATCCCAGGGGGCATTTGAGCAGTACTTC. Complete variable domain (other parts from reference TRBV18 and TRBJ2-7): NAGVMQNPRHLVRRRGQEARLRCSPMKGHSHVYWYRQLPEEGLKFMVYLQKENIIDESGMPKERFSAEFPKEGPSILRIQQVVRGDSAAYFCASSPSQGAFEQYFGPGTRLTVT.

The chain combines TRBV5-1 with TRBJ2-7; D is perhaps TRBD1 (5 bases). The germline CDR1 and CDR2 sequences are SGHRS and YFSETQ. V lost 0 bases, J lost 5 bases, and 18 bases lay in between. The CDR3 has 16 residues. This chain's CDR3 is CASSLVGDSPLNEQYF. CDR3 DNA sequence: TGCGCCAGCAGCTTGGTTGGAGACAGCCCCCTTAACGAGCAGTACTTC.

This clonotype has at least ten counts. The chain uses TRBV28 and TRBJ2-5; D remains ambiguous. Trimming took off 2 bases at V and 1 base at J, with 5 bases between the two ends. CDR1 and CDR2 from the germline V gene are MDHEN and SYDVKM. The CDR3 length is 13 residues. As DNA, the CDR3 is TGTGCCAGCAGTTTAATTGGCCAAGAGACCCAGTACTTC. Protein sequence: CASSLIGQETQYF.

This clonotype came up many times. The chain recombines TRBV7-9 with TRBJ1-5; D is unresolved. This CDR3 is 13 amino acids long. V dropped 1 base and J dropped 6 bases, with 7 bases sitting between them. In germline, CDR1 is SEHNR, CDR2 FQNEAQ (reference sequence). This CDR3 reads CASSLGEAQPQHF. CDR3 nucleotide sequence: TGTGCCAGCAGCTTAGGGGAGGCTCAGCCCCAGCATTTT.

The rearrangement joins TRBV25-1 to TRBJ2-7; D uncertain. Per germline, CDR1 MGHDK and CDR2 SYGVNS. With 0 bases removed from V and 0 bases from J, the gap between germline ends came to 0 bases. This CDR3 comprises 12 residues. The DNA for the CDR3 is TGTGCCAGCAGTGAATACTCCTACGAGCAGTACTTC. As protein: CASSEYSYEQYF.

This clonotype showed up just a few times. This rearrangement joins TRBV20-1 to TRBJ1-5, with TRBD1 matching over 8 bases. Germline V gives CDR1 DFQATT, CDR2 SNEGSKA (reference sequence). The ends lost 6 bases at V and 3 bases at J; junction bases unmatched: 10. The CDR3 is 15 residues long. CDR3 protein: CSAFSGTGVNQPQHF. CDR3 nucleotide sequence: TGCAGTGCCTTCTCCGGGACAGGAGTCAATCAGCCCCAGCATTTT.